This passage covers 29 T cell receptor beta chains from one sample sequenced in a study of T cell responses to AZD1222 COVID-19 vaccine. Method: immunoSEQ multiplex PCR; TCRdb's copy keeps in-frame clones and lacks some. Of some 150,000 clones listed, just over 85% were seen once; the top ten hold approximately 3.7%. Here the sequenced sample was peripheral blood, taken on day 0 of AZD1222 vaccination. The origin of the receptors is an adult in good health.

The CDR3 DNA reads as TGTGCCAGCAGCTTGGCGGGGGGTGAAAAACTGTTTTTT. Amino acid sequence: CASSLAGGEKLFF. The chain is built from TRBV5-4 and TRBJ1-4; a possible D gene is TRBD1 (5 bases). Germline loops: CDR1 SGHNT, CDR2 YYREEE (reference sequence). V dropped 0 bases and J dropped 7 bases, with 7 bases sitting between them. CDR3 length equals 13 residues.

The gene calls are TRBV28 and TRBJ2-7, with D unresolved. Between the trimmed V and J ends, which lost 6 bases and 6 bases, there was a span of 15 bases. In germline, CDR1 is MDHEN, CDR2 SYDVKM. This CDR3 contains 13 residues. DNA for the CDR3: TGTGCCAGCAGACCCACTACAGAATCCGAGCAGTACTTC. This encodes CASRPTTESEQYF.

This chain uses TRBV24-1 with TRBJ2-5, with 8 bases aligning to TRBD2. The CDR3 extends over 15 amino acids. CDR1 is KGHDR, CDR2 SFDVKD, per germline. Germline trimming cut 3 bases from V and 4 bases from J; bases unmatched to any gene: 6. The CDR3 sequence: CATSDAGGPGETQYF. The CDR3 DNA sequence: TGTGCCACCAGTGATGCGGGAGGCCCCGGAGAGACCCAGTACTTC.

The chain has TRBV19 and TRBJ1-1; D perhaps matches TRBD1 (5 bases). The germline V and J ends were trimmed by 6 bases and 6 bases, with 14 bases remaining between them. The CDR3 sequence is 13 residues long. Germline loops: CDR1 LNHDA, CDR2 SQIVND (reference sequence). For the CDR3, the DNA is TGTGCCAGTAGCACTTCGAGAGGGGCTGAAGCTTTCTTT. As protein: CASSTSRGAEAFF.

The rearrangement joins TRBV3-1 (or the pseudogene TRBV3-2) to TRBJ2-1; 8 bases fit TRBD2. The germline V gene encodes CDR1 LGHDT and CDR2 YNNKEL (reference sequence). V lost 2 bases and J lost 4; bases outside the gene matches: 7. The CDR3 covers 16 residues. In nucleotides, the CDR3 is TGTGCCAGCAGCCAAAGGAATAGCGGGAATTACAATGAGCAGTTCTTC. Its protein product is CASSQRNSGNYNEQFF.

The CDR3 is CASSLPTGDTEAFF. CDR3 in DNA: TGTGCCAGCAGCTTGCCTACAGGAGACACTGAAGCTTTCTTT. The chain links TRBV5-4 to TRBJ1-1; TRBD1 might be the D (5 bases). Germline V gene sequence: CDR1 SGHNT, CDR2 YYREEE (reference sequence). CDR3 length: 14 amino acids. Between the trimmed V and J ends, which lost 1 base and 3 bases, there was a span of 10 bases.

The CDR3 here is CASSQGGTDTQYF. In nucleotides, the CDR3 is TGTGCCAGCAGCCAAGGGGGCACAGATACGCAGTATTTT. This chain connects TRBV3-1 (or the pseudogene TRBV3-2) to TRBJ2-3; D gene uncertain. This CDR3 comprises 13 residues. Trimming left V 1 base short and J 1 base short, with 3 bases between. Germline V gene sequence: CDR1 LGHDT, CDR2 YNNKEL (reference sequence).

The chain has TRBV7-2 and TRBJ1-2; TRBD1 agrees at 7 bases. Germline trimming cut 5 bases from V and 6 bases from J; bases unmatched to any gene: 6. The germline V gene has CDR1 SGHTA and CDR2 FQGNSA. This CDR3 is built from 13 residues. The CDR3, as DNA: TGTGCCAGCAGCCTCGACAGGGAGGATGGCTACACCTTC. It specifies CASSLDREDGYTF. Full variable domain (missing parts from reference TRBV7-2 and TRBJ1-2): GAGVSQSPSNKVTEKGKDVELRCDPISGHTALYWYRQSLGQGLEFLIYFQGNSAPDKSGLPSDRFSAERTGGSVSTLTIQRTQQEDSAVYLCASSLDREDGYTFGSGTRLTVV.

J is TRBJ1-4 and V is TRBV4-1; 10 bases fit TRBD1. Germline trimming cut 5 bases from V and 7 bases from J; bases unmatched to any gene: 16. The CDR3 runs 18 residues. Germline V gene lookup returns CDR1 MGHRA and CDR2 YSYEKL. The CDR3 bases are TGCGCCAGCAGCGGAGATGGGCGACAGGGGGCTGGGGGTGAAAAACTGTTTTTT. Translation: CASSGDGRQGAGGEKLFF.

As DNA, the CDR3 is TGTGCCAGCAGTTTAGCCAGTATAGGGACTGAAGCTTTCTTT. Protein product: CASSLASIGTEAFF. This chain uses TRBV28 with TRBJ1-1; D uncertain. The V gene lost 2 bases and the J gene lost 5 bases, with 12 bases spanning the gap. CDR1 MDHEN and CDR2 SYDVKM come from the germline V gene. This CDR3 has 14 residues.

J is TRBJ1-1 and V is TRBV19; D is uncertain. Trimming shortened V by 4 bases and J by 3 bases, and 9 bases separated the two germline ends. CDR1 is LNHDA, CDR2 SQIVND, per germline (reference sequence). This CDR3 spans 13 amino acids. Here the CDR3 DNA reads TGTGCCAGTAGTAATCGATTAGACACTGAAGCTTTCTTT. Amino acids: CASSNRLDTEAFF.

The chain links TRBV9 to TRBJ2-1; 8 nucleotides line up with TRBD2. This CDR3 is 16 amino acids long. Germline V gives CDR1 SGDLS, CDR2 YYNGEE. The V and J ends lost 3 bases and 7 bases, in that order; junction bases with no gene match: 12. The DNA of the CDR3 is TGTGCCAGCAGCGCCCCGGGAGCGGGAGATGTAAATGAGCAGTTCTTC. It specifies CASSAPGAGDVNEQFF.

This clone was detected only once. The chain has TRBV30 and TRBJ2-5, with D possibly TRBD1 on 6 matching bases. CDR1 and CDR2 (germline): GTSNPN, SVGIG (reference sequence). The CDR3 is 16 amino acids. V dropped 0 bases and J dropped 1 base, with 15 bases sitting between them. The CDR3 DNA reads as TGTGCCTGGAGTGTAGTGGGTGGGGGCACCCAAGAGACCCAGTACTTC. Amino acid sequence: CAWSVVGGGTQETQYF.

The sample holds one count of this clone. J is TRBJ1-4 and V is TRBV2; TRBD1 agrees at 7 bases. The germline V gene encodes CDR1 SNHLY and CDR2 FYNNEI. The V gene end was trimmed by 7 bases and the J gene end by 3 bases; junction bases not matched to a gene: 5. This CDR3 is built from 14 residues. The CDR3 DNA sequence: TGTGCCAGCATGATGGGACAGCCTAATGAAAAACTGTTTTTT. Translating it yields CASMMGQPNEKLFF.

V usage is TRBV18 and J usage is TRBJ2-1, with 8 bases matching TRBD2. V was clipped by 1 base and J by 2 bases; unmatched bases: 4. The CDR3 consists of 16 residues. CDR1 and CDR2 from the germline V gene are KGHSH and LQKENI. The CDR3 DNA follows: TGTGCCAGCTCACCACAGGCCGGGAGGGCCTACAATGAGCAGTTCTTC. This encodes CASSPQAGRAYNEQFF.

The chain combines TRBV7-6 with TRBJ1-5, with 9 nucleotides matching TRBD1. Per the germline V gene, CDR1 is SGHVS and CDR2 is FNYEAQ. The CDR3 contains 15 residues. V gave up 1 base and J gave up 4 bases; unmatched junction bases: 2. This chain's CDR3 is CASSLETGGNQPQHF. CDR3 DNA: TGTGCCAGCAGCTTAGAGACAGGGGGTAATCAGCCCCAGCATTTT.

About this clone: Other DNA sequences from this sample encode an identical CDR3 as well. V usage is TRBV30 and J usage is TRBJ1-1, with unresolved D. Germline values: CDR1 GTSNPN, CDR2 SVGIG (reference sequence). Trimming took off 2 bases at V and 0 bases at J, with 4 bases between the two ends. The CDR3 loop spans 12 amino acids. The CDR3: CAWSPVNTEAFF. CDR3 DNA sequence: TGTGCCTGGAGTCCCGTGAACACTGAAGCTTTCTTT.

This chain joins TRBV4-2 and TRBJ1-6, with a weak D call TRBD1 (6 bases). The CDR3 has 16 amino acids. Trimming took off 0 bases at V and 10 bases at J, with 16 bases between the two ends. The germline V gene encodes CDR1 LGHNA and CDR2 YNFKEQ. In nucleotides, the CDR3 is TGTGCCAGCAGCCAAGATTCGGGGGGCGCAGACTCACCCCTCCACTTT. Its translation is CASSQDSGGADSPLHF.

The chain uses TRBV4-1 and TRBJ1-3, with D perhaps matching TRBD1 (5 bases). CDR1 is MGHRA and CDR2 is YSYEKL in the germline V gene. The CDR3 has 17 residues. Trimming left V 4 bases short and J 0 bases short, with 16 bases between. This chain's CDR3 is CASSRGTGPLSGNTIYF. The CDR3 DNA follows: TGCGCCAGCAGCCGGGGGACGGGACCGCTCTCTGGAAACACCATATATTTT.

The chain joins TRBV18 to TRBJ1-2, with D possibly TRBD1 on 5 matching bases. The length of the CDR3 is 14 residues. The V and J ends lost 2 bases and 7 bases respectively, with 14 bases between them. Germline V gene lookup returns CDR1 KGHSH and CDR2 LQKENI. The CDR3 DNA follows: TGTGCCAGCTCACCATGGTGGGGGGAAGGTGGCTACACCTTC. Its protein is CASSPWWGEGGYTF.

The CDR3 loop is CASSSVFSGRATYEQYF. Written as DNA, the CDR3 is TGCGCCAGCAGCTCAGTCTTCAGCGGGAGGGCCACCTACGAGCAGTACTTC. The V gene is TRBV4-1, the J gene TRBJ2-7; 10 nucleotides match TRBD2. From germline, CDR1 is MGHRA and CDR2 YSYEKL. The CDR3 runs to 17 residues. V was pared by 5 bases and J by 2 bases, with 12 bases of the junction left unmatched.

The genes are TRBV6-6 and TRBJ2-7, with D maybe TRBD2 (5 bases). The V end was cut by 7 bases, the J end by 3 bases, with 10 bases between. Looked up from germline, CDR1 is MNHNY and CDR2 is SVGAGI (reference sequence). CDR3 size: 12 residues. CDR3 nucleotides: TGTGCCAGCACCGGCCGGGACTACGAGCAGTACTTC. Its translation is CASTGRDYEQYF.

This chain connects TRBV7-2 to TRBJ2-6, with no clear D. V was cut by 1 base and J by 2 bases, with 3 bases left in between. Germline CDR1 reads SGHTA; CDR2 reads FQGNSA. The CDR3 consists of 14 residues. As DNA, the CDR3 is TGTGCCAGCAGCTTAGGAACTGGGGCCAACGTCCTGACTTTC. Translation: CASSLGTGANVLTF.

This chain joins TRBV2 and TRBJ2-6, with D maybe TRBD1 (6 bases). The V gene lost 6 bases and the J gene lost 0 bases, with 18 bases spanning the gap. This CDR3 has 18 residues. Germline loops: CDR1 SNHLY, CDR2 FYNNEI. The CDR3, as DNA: TGTGCCAGCAGCCTAGACAGGCTAGTCCTCTCTGGGGCCAACGTCCTGACTTTC. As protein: CASSLDRLVLSGANVLTF.

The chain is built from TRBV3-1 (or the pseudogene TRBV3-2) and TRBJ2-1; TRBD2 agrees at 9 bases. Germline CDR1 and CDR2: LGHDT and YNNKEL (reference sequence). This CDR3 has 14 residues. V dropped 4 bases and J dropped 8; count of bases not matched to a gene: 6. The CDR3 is CASSLWTSADEQFF. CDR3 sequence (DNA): TGTGCCAGCAGCCTCTGGACTAGCGCGGATGAGCAGTTCTTC.

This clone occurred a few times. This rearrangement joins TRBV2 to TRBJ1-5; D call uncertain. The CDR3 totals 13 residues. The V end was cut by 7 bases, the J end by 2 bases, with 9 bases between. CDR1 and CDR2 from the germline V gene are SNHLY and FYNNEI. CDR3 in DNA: TGTGCCAGCACTGGAGGGCGCAATCAGCCCCAGCATTTT. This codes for CASTGGRNQPQHF. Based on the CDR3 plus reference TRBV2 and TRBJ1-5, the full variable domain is EPEVTQTPSHQVTQMGQEVILRCVPISNHLYFYWYRQILGQKVEFLVSFYNNEISEKSEIFDDQFSVERPDGSNFTLKIRSTKLEDSAMYFCASTGGRNQPQHFGDGTRLSIL.

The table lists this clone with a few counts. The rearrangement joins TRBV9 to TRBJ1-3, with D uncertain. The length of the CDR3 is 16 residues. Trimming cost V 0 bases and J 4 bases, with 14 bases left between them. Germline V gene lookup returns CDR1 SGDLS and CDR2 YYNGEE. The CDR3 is CASSVGAALGGNTIYF. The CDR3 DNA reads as TGTGCCAGCAGCGTAGGGGCAGCCTTGGGGGGAAACACCATATATTTT.

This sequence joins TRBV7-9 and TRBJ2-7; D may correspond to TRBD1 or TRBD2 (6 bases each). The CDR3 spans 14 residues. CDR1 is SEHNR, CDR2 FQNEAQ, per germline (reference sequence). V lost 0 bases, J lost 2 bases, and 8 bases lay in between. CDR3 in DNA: TGTGCCAGCAGCTTAGCGCGGGACACCTACGAGCAGTACTTC. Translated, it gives CASSLARDTYEQYF.

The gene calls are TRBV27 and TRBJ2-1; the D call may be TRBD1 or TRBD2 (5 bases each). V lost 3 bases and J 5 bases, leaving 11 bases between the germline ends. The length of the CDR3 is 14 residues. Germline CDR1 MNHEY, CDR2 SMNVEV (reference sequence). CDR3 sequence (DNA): TGTGCCAGCAGTTTCGGGACCTTGAACAATGAGCAGTTCTTC. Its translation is CASSFGTLNNEQFF.